These 19 T cell receptor beta chains originate from one sample sequenced in a study of metastatic and nonmetastatic thyroid tumors (dated by TCRdb to the early 2020s). The library was generated by PCR. TCRdb names Illumina HiSeq 4000 as the instrument used. The public reads were run again by TCRdb, first through fastp at Q25 and then through MiXCR, and only productive beta chains were kept. Within this sample are 45,000 to 60,000 clones, with roughly 18% of them counted one time only. Jointly, the top ten make up 2.5% to 3% of the sample. Before undergoing thyroid surgery, none of the patients had been given any kind of treatment. The sequenced material came from blood. These receptors were taken from a female donor with papillary thyroid cancer or a benign thyroid nodule (not recorded which). Some clones in this sample may be carry-over from other donors' samples.

This clone has just a few counts. The rearrangement joins TRBV28 to TRBJ2-7; D call uncertain. The germline CDR1 and CDR2 sequences are MDHEN and SYDVKM. V shed 2 bases and J shed 7 bases, with 9 bases lying between them. This CDR3 spans 12 amino acids. CDR3 bases: TGTGCCAGCAGTTTACAAGTGGTTGAGCAGTACTTC. It yields the protein CASSLQVVEQYF.

This clone was observed a few times. The chain has TRBV6-5 and TRBJ1-6; no clear D. The CDR3 covers 15 residues. The V gene's germline CDR1 is MNHEY and CDR2 SVGAGI. Trimming took off 0 bases at V and 8 bases at J, with 11 bases between the two ends. This CDR3 is CASSYSRVVYSPLHF. CDR3 coding DNA: TGTGCCAGCAGTTACTCTCGTGTCGTCTATTCACCCCTCCACTTT.

This clone has at least ten counts. V and J are TRBV11-2 and TRBJ2-2; D unresolved. The V gene lost 3 bases and the J gene lost 5 bases, with 16 bases spanning the gap. This CDR3 has 16 residues. CDR1 and CDR2 from the germline V gene are SGHAT and FQNNGV. The CDR3 coding sequence is TGTGCCAGCAGCTTTACAACCGGGTTGAGAACCGGGGAGCTGTTTTTT. This sequence encodes CASSFTTGLRTGELFF.

This clone was recorded a few times. The chain recombines TRBV12-3 or TRBV12-4 with TRBJ2-7, with 11 bases lining up with TRBD2. V shed 3 bases, J shed 4 bases, and the junction held 8 bases outside the gene matches. There are 16 residues in the CDR3. CDR3 sequence reads: CASSFSAASGGYEQYF. CDR3 sequence (DNA): TGTGCCAGCAGTTTTTCCGCCGCTAGCGGGGGGTACGAGCAGTACTTC.

This clone showed up many times. A much bigger clone sits one base away, suggesting this may be a read error. CDR3 DNA sequence: TGCGCCAACAGAAACCGACAGGGTAACGAGCAGTACTTC. Its protein product is CANRNRQGNEQYF. The chain joins TRBV10-2 to TRBJ2-7, with 7 bases lining up with TRBD1. The CDR3 has 13 amino acids. Germline trimming cut 10 bases from V and 5 bases from J; bases unmatched to any gene: 11. Germline CDR1 is WSHSY and CDR2 is SAAADI.

In its sample, this clone was seen many times. The chain couples TRBV11-2 to TRBJ2-5; D remains unclear. Per the germline V gene, CDR1 is SGHAT and CDR2 is FQNNGV. The CDR3 extends over 13 amino acids. Trimming removed 2 bases from V and 9 bases from J, with 13 bases in between. The CDR3 DNA reads TGTGCCAGCAGCTTACGCGCTATCGAGGCCCAGTACTTC. Amino acids: CASSLRAIEAQYF.

This clone was seen repeatedly, ten times or more. The chain recombines TRBV15 with TRBJ2-7, with TRBD1 identical over 8 bases. Trimming at V came to 0 bases and at J to 3 bases, leaving 10 bases not matched to a gene. The germline CDR1 and CDR2 sequences are LNHNV and YYDKDF (reference sequence). CDR3 length: 17 amino acids. CDR3 region: CATSRDTDRVNYYEQYF. CDR3 bases: TGTGCCACCAGCAGAGATACGGACAGGGTGAATTACTACGAGCAGTACTTC. The variable domain in full, completed from reference TRBV15 and TRBJ2-7, reads DAMVIQNPRYQVTQFGKPVTLSCSQTLNHNVMYWYQQKSSQAPKLLFHYYDKDFNNEADTPDNFQSRRPNTSFCFLDIRSPGLGDTAMYLCATSRDTDRVNYYEQYFGPGTRLTVT.

This clone occurred once. This chain links TRBV4-1 with TRBJ2-2; a possible D gene is TRBD1 (5 bases). The germline V gene has CDR1 MGHRA and CDR2 YSYEKL. The CDR3 runs to 14 residues. V lost 5 bases to trimming and J lost 1 base, with 8 bases between them. The CDR3 here is CASSFQGNTGELFF. Here the CDR3 DNA reads TGCGCCAGCAGCTTTCAGGGGAACACCGGGGAGCTGTTTTTT.

This clone came up many times. The rearrangement links TRBV11-2 to TRBJ2-5, with D hard to call. Trimming removed 1 base from V and 2 bases from J, with 14 bases in between. In germline, CDR1 is SGHAT, CDR2 FQNNGV. This CDR3 spans 16 amino acids. Here the CDR3 DNA reads TGTGCCAGCAGCTTAGGGTATGTCAAGTCGCAAGAGACCCAGTACTTC. Translation gives CASSLGYVKSQETQYF. Combining the CDR3 with reference TRBV11-2 and TRBJ2-5 gives the whole variable domain EAGVAQSPRYKIIEKRQSVAFWCNPISGHATLYWYQQILGQGPKLLIQFQNNGVVDDSQLPKDRFSAERLKGVDSTLKIQPAKLEDSAVYLCASSLGYVKSQETQYFGPGTRLLVL.

This clone counts as medium-sized (0.01 to 0.1%). The J gene is TRBJ1-2, the V gene TRBV6-1, with D possibly matching TRBD1 (6 bases). V dropped 7 bases and J dropped 2 bases, with 23 bases sitting between them. This CDR3 comprises 17 residues. Germline V gene lookup returns CDR1 MNHNS and CDR2 SASEGT. CDR3 region: CASTKGTLRFLNYGYTF. In nucleotides, the CDR3 is TGTGCCAGCACCAAGGGGACACTGCGATTTCTCAACTATGGCTACACCTTC.

This clone appeared many times. This chain uses TRBV28 with TRBJ2-7, with no clear D. Germline V gene lookup returns CDR1 MDHEN and CDR2 SYDVKM. V was shortened by 3 bases and J by 0 bases, with 9 bases between the two germline ends. There are 14 residues in the CDR3. CDR3 sequence (DNA): TGTGCCAGCAGTTTCGTTGGTCTCTCCTACGAGCAGTACTTC. This codes for CASSFVGLSYEQYF. The variable domain in full, with the rest retrieved from reference TRBV28 and TRBJ2-7, is DVKVTQSSRYLVKRTGEKVFLECVQDMDHENMFWYRQDPGLGLRLIYFSYDVKMKEKGDIPEGYSVSREKKERFSLILESASTNQTSMYLCASSFVGLSYEQYFGPGTRLTVT.

This sequence joins TRBV9 and TRBJ2-2; D call uncertain. Germline CDR1 and CDR2: SGDLS and YYNGEE. With 3 bases removed from V and 9 bases from J, the gap between germline ends came to 12 bases. CDR3 length: 13 amino acids. This chain's CDR3 is CASSGDLSRELFF. The CDR3 DNA reads as TGTGCCAGCAGCGGTGACTTGTCGAGGGAGCTGTTTTTT.

This clone has ten or more counts. This chain uses TRBV20-1 with TRBJ1-2; D is unclear. Trimming removed 6 bases from V and 0 bases from J, with 17 bases in between. Germline CDR1 DFQATT, CDR2 SNEGSKA (reference sequence). CDR3 length: 15 amino acids. CDR3 in DNA: TGCAGTGCGACGGACGAGGTTCACTCTAACTATGGCTACACCTTC. Its protein product is CSATDEVHSNYGYTF.

This chain uses TRBV5-1 with TRBJ2-1; D might be TRBD1 or TRBD2, each matching 5 bases. Trimming removed 0 bases from V and 8 bases from J, with 9 bases in between. Germline V gene lookup returns CDR1 SGHRS and CDR2 YFSETQ. The CDR3 consists of 13 residues. CDR3 in amino acids: CASSLVGADEQFF. As DNA, the CDR3 is TGCGCCAGCAGCTTGGTCGGGGCAGATGAGCAGTTCTTC.

Concerning this clone itself: One junction end does not reproduce the germline sequence, and a read error may be involved. The chain links TRBV6-6 to TRBJ2-2; either TRBD1 or TRBD2 may supply D (5 bases each). CDR1 is MNHNY, CDR2 SVGAGI, per germline (reference sequence). This CDR3 spans 17 amino acids. The CDR3 loop reads CASSYYRSMLDTGELFF. DNA for the CDR3: TGTGCCAGCAGTTACTATAGGAGCATGCTGGACACCGGGGAGCTTTTTTTT.

The chain employs TRBV6-1 and TRBJ2-7, with 8 positions matching TRBD2. Trimming removed 10 bases from V and 2 bases from J; junction bases left unmatched: 10. In germline, CDR1 is MNHNS, CDR2 SASEGT. The CDR3 consists of 14 residues. The CDR3 DNA reads TGTGCCAACAGACCGACTAGCGCGGCCTACGAGCAGTACTTC. This gives the protein CANRPTSAAYEQYF.

This chain links TRBV5-1 with TRBJ1-2; 7 nucleotides match TRBD1. CDR1 is SGHRS, CDR2 YFSETQ, per germline. V shed 4 bases and J 8 bases; nucleotides not matched to a gene: 5. CDR3 length equals 12 residues. This CDR3 is CASSMDRSGYTF. DNA of the CDR3: TGCGCCAGCAGCATGGACAGGTCGGGCTACACCTTC.

The table lists this clone with many counts. Written as DNA, the CDR3 is TGTGCCAGCTCACCAAGGACAGGGGTGATAGGTATGAACACTGAAGCTTTCTTT. As protein: CASSPRTGVIGMNTEAFF. V gene TRBV18 combines with J gene TRBJ1-1; the match to TRBD1 covers 9 bases. V shed 2 bases, J shed 0 bases, and the junction held 10 bases outside the gene matches. Germline-derived CDR1 and CDR2 are KGHSH and LQKENI. The CDR3 has 18 residues.

This clone was seen at least ten times. J is TRBJ1-1 and V is TRBV28; 10 nucleotides align to TRBD1. V dropped 3 bases and J dropped 1; count of bases not matched to a gene: 2. The CDR3 is made up of 15 amino acids. Germline values: CDR1 MDHEN, CDR2 SYDVKM. The CDR3 is CASSLGDRGNTEAFF. Written as DNA, the CDR3 is TGTGCCAGCAGTTTGGGGGACAGGGGGAACACTGAAGCTTTCTTT.